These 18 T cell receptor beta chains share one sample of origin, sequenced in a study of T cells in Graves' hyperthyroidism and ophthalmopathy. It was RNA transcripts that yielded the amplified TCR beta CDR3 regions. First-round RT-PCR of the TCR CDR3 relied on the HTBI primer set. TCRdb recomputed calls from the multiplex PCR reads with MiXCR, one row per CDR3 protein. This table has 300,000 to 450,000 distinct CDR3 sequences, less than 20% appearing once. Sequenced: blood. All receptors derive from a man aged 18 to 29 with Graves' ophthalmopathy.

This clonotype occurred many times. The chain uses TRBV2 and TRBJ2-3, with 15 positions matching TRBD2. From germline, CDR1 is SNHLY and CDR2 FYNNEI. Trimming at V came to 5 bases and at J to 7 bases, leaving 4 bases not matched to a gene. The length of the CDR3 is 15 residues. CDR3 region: CASSPGTSGGNTQYF. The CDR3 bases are TGTGCCAGCAGTCCCGGGACTAGCGGGGGGAATACGCAGTATTTT.

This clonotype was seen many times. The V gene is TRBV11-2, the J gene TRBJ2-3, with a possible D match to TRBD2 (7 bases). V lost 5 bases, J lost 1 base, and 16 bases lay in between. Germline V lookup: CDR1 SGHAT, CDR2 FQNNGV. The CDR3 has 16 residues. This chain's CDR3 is CASSPRGGDGTDTQYF. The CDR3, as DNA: TGTGCCAGCAGCCCCAGGGGAGGGGACGGCACAGATACGCAGTATTTT.

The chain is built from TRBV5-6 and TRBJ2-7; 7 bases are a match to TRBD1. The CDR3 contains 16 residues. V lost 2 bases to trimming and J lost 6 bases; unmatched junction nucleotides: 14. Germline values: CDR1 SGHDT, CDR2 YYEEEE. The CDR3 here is CASSFLQGPDTTEQYF. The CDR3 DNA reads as TGTGCCAGCAGCTTCCTACAGGGGCCCGATACCACCGAGCAGTACTTC.

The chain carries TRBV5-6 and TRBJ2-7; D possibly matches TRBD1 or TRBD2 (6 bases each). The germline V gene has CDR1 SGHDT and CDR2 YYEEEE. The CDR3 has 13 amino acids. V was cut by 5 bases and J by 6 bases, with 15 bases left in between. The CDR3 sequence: CASSFPGAGEQYF. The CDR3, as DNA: TGTGCCAGCAGTTTCCCGGGGGCAGGCGAGCAGTACTTC.

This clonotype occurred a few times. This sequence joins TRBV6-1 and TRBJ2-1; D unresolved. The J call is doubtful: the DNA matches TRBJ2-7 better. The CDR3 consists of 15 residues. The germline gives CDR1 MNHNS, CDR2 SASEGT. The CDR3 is CASLDNIENYNEQYF. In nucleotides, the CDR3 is TGTGCCAGCCTCGACAATATAGAGAACTACAATGAGCAGTACTTC.

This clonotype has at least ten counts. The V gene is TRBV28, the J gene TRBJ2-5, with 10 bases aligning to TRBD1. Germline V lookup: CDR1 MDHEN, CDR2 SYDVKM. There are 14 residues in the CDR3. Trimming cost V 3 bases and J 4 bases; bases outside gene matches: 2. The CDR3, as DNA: TGTGCCAGCAGTTTGAGACAGGGGGCAGAGACCCAGTACTTC. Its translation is CASSLRQGAETQYF. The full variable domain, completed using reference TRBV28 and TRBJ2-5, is DVKVTQSSRYLVKRTGEKVFLECVQDMDHENMFWYRQDPGLGLRLIYFSYDVKMKEKGDIPEGYSVSREKKERFSLILESASTNQTSMYLCASSLRQGAETQYFGPGTRLLVL.

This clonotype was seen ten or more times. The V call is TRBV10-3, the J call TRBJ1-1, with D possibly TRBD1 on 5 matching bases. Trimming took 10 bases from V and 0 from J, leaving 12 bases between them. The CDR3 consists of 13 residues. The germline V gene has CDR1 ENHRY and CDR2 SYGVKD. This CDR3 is CASDGGMNTEAFF. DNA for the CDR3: TGTGCCAGCGACGGGGGTATGAACACTGAAGCTTTCTTT.

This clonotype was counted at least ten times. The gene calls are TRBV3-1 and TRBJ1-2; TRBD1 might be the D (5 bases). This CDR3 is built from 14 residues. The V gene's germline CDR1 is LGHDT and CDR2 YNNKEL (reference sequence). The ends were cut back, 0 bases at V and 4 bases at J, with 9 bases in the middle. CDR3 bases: TGTGCCAGCAGCCAAGAGGGGGTTGTCTATGGCTACACCTTC. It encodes CASSQEGVVYGYTF. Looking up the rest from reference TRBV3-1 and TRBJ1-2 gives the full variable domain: DTAVSQTPKYLVTQMGNDKSIKCEQNLGHDTMYWYKQDSKKFLKIMFSYNNKELIINETVPNRFSPKSPDKAHLNLHINSLELGDSAVYFCASSQEGVVYGYTFGSGTRLTVV.

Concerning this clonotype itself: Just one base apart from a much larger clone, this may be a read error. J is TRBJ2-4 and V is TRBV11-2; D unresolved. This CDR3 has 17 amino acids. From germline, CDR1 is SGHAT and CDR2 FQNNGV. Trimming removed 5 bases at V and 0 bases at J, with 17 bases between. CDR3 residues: CASSPSTWEIAKNIQYF. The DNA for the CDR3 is TGTGCCAGCAGCCCCTCAACGTGGGAAATAGCCAAAAACATTCAGTACTTC. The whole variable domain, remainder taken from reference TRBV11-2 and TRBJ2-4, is EAGVAQSPRYKIIEKRQSVAFWCNPISGHATLYWYQQILGQGPKLLIQFQNNGVVDDSQLPKDRFSAERLKGVDSTLKIQPAKLEDSAVYLCASSPSTWEIAKNIQYFGAGTRLSVL.

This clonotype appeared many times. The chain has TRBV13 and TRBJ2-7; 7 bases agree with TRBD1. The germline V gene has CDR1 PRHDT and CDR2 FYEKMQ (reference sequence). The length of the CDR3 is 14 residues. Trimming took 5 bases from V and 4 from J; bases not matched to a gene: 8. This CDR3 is CASSPRDSRYEQYF. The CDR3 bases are TGTGCCAGCAGCCCCCGGGACAGCCGTTACGAGCAGTACTTC.

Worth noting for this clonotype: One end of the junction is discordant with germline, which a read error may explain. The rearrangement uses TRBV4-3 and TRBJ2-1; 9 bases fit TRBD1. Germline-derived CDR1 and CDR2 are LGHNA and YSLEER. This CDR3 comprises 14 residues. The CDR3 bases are TGCGCCAGCAGCCCTACAGGGGGCGTCCCCCCAACGCTCTTC. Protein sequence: CASSPTGGVPPTLF.

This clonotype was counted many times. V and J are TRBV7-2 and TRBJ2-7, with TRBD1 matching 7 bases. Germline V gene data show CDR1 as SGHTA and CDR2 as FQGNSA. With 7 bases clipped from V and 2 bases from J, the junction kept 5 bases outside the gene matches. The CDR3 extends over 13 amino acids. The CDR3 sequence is CASTGDSTYEQYF. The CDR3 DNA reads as TGTGCCAGCACCGGGGACAGTACCTACGAGCAGTACTTC.

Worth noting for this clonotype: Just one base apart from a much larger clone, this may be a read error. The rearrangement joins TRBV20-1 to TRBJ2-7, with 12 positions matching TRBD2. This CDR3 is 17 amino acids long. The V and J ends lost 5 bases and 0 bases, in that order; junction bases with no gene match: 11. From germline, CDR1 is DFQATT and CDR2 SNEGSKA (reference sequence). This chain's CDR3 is CSAGGLAGKILSYEQYF. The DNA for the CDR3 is TGCAGTGCTGGAGGACTAGCGGGGAAAATCCTCTCCTACGAGCAGTACTTC.

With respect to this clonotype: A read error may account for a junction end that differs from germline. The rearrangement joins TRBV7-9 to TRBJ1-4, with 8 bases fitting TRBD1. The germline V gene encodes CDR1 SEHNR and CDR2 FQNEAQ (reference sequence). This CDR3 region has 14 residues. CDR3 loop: CASSSTGGDEELFF. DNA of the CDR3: TGTGCCAGCAGCTCAACAGGGGGGGATGAAGAACTGTTTTTT.

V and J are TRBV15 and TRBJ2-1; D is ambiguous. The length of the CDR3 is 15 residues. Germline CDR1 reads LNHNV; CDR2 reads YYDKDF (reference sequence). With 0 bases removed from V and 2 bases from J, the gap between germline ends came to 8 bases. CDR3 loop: CATSRDGVPYNEQFF. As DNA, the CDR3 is TGTGCCACCAGCAGAGATGGGGTTCCCTACAATGAGCAGTTCTTC.

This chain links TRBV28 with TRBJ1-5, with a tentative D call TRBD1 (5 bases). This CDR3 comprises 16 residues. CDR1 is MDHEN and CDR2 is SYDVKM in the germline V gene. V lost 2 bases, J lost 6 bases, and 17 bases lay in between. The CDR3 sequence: CASSLARGGEGQPQHF. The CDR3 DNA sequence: TGTGCCAGCAGTTTAGCCCGGGGGGGGGAAGGTCAGCCCCAGCATTTT.

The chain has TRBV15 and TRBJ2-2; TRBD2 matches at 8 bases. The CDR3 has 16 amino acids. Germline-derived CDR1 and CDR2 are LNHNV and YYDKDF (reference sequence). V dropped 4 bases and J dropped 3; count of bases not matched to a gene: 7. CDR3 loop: CATSNPRRGDTGELFF. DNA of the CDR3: TGTGCCACCAGCAATCCACGGCGGGGGGACACCGGGGAGCTGTTTTTT.

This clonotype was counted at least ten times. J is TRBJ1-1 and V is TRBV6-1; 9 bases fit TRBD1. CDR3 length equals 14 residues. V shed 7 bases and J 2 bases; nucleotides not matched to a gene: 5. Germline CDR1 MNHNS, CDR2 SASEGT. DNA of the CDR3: TGTGCCAGCAACTCACAGGGGGCAAACACTGAAGCTTTCTTT. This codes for CASNSQGANTEAFF.